This passage covers 23 T cell receptor beta chains from one sample sequenced in a study of response to subunit inactivated influenza vaccine. Via MiXCR, TCRdb re-called the RT-PCR reads, giving one row per CDR3 protein. The table lists under 500,000 distinct CDR3 sequences, roughly 11% of them singletons. The sequencing used PBMCs from blood, collected 35 to 45 days after vaccination. Receptors originate from a man aged 50 to 59 who received an inactivated influenza vaccine.

This rearrangement joins TRBV7-9 to TRBJ2-5; TRBD2 might be the D (6 bases). V lost 5 bases to trimming and J lost 5 bases, with 15 bases between them. CDR1 is SEHNR, CDR2 FQNEAQ, per germline (reference sequence). The CDR3 is 14 residues long. The CDR3 sequence: CASSPVGGLETQYF. In DNA form, the CDR3 reads TGTGCCAGCAGCCCAGTTGGGGGGTTGGAGACCCAGTACTTC.

This clonotype was detected only a few times. The rearrangement uses TRBV10-2 and TRBJ2-7, with TRBD1 as a possible D gene (6 bases). CDR1 WSHSY and CDR2 SAAADI come from the germline V gene. This CDR3 has 15 amino acids. The ends were cut back, 2 bases at V and 2 bases at J, with 13 bases in the middle. The CDR3 region is CASSETRGPTYEQYF. CDR3 sequence (DNA): TGCGCCAGCAGTGAGACCAGGGGACCAACCTACGAGCAGTACTTC.

This clonotype turned up a few times. V gene TRBV19 combines with J gene TRBJ2-1, with D uncertain. Germline values: CDR1 LNHDA, CDR2 SQIVND (reference sequence). V was shortened by 3 bases and J by 4 bases, with 16 bases between the two germline ends. There are 16 residues in the CDR3. CDR3 protein: CASSIDLRPRYNEQFF. CDR3 coding DNA: TGTGCCAGTAGTATTGATTTGAGGCCCCGATACAATGAGCAGTTCTTC.

This clonotype was recorded at least ten times. The chain employs TRBV4-1 and TRBJ2-3; D is ambiguous. With 1 base removed from V and 0 bases from J, the gap between germline ends came to 8 bases. Germline-derived CDR1 and CDR2 are MGHRA and YSYEKL. This CDR3 contains 15 residues. This chain's CDR3 is CASSQADASTDTQYF. In nucleotides, the CDR3 is TGCGCCAGCAGCCAAGCGGACGCTAGCACAGATACGCAGTATTTT.

This clonotype was seen more than once but under ten times. The gene calls are TRBV7-2 and TRBJ2-7; TRBD2 agrees at 8 bases. CDR3 size: 13 residues. Germline CDR1 reads SGHTA; CDR2 reads FQGNSA. Trimming removed 4 bases from V and 6 bases from J; junction bases left unmatched: 5. The CDR3 sequence is CASSSRAGGEQYF. As DNA, the CDR3 is TGTGCCAGCAGCTCGAGGGCGGGAGGCGAGCAGTACTTC.

This clonotype was detected only a few times. The V gene is TRBV20-1, the J gene TRBJ1-1; TRBD1 is a possible D gene (5 bases). Germline CDR1 is DFQATT and CDR2 is SNEGSKA (reference sequence). The CDR3 covers 13 residues. The germline V and J ends were trimmed by 3 bases and 4 bases, with 12 bases remaining between them. CDR3 in amino acids: CSARISGGTEAFF. The CDR3 DNA is TGCAGTGCTAGGATTTCGGGGGGCACTGAAGCTTTCTTT.

The table lists this clonotype with many counts. CDR3 DNA: TGCGCCAGCAGCCCTTCATCGGATTGGGGCTATGGCTACACCTTC. Translated: CASSPSSDWGYGYTF. V and J are TRBV4-3 and TRBJ1-2; D is ambiguous. CDR1 and CDR2 from the germline V gene are LGHNA and YSLEER. This CDR3 region has 15 residues. With 4 bases removed from V and 4 bases from J, the gap between germline ends came to 16 bases.

This clonotype came up a few times. The chain carries TRBV7-2 and TRBJ1-1; D may be TRBD1 (5 bases). V dropped 3 bases and J dropped 4 bases, with 9 bases sitting between them. The germline CDR1 and CDR2 sequences are SGHTA and FQGNSA. This CDR3 comprises 13 residues. CDR3 amino acids: CASSLGVATEAFF. The CDR3 coding sequence is TGTGCCAGCAGCTTGGGGGTGGCCACTGAAGCTTTCTTT.

This clonotype has ten or more counts. The chain is built from TRBV7-2 and TRBJ1-2; 8 nucleotides agree with TRBD1. The CDR3 contains 13 residues. Germline V gives CDR1 SGHTA, CDR2 FQGNSA. With V trimmed by 2 bases and J by 8 bases, 4 bases remained unmatched. In DNA form, the CDR3 reads TGTGCCAGCAGCTTAAATACAGGGGGAGGCTACACCTTC. Translation gives CASSLNTGGGYTF.

This clonotype was recorded many times. The chain combines TRBV10-3 with TRBJ1-2; D is ambiguous. Germline CDR1 and CDR2: ENHRY and SYGVKD. V dropped 6 bases and J dropped 5 bases, with 16 bases sitting between them. The CDR3 covers 14 residues. Here the CDR3 DNA reads TGTGCCATCAGCCGCGATTTAAGGGCATATGGCTACACCTTC. Its protein is CAISRDLRAYGYTF.

This clonotype was picked up a small number of times. The chain combines TRBV7-2 with TRBJ1-2; D is unclear. The V end was cut by 5 bases, the J end by 1 base, with 8 bases between. The CDR3 totals 13 residues. In germline, CDR1 is SGHTA, CDR2 FQGNSA. This CDR3 reads CASSPNNNYGYTF. CDR3 nucleotides: TGTGCCAGCAGCCCTAACAATAACTATGGCTACACCTTC.

This clonotype was detected a few times. The chain combines TRBV6-1 with TRBJ1-3, with D possibly TRBD1 on 5 matching bases. The ends were cut back, 8 bases at V and 4 bases at J, with 15 bases in the middle. The V gene's germline CDR1 is MNHNS and CDR2 SASEGT. This CDR3 region has 14 residues. CDR3 protein: CASEPGPRGNTIYF. The CDR3 DNA follows: TGTGCCAGCGAGCCAGGGCCGAGGGGAAACACCATATATTTT.

This chain connects TRBV7-2 to TRBJ2-5; D perhaps matches TRBD1 (5 bases). The CDR3 runs to 16 residues. V was cut by 5 bases and J by 4 bases, with 20 bases left in between. Per germline, CDR1 SGHTA and CDR2 FQGNSA. The DNA for the CDR3 is TGTGCCAGCAGCCCGATGGCAGGACACGGCTTAGAGACCCAGTACTTC. This encodes CASSPMAGHGLETQYF.

At least ten counts were recorded for this clonotype. This chain connects TRBV12-3 or TRBV12-4 to TRBJ1-6; D possibly corresponds to TRBD1 (5 bases). The CDR3 has 15 residues. Trimming removed 5 bases at V and 6 bases at J, with 14 bases between. The CDR3 protein is CASSPRDGFNSPLHF. CDR3 coding DNA: TGTGCCAGCAGTCCCCGGGACGGATTTAATTCACCCCTCCACTTT.

The J gene is TRBJ2-1, the V gene TRBV4-3, with TRBD2 identical over 9 bases. The V gene's germline CDR1 is LGHNA and CDR2 YSLEER. Trimming removed 1 base from V and 2 bases from J; junction bases left unmatched: 6. The CDR3 is made up of 17 amino acids. CDR3 nucleotide sequence: TGCGCCAGCAGCCAAGGCCATAGCGGGAGACCCTACAATGAGCAGTTCTTC. Protein product: CASSQGHSGRPYNEQFF.

There are a few counts of this clonotype. The chain joins TRBV4-3 to TRBJ2-7; 11 bases match TRBD1. V dropped 0 bases and J dropped 1; count of bases not matched to a gene: 8. CDR3 length equals 18 residues. Germline-derived CDR1 and CDR2 are LGHNA and YSLEER. This chain's CDR3 is CASSQDLPGTGGSYEQYF. DNA of the CDR3: TGCGCCAGCAGCCAAGACCTCCCGGGGACAGGGGGGTCCTACGAGCAGTACTTC.

The rearrangement uses TRBV10-3 and TRBJ1-1, with D perhaps TRBD1 (5 bases). Trimming pared 2 bases from V and 5 bases from J, leaving 12 bases between. Germline V lookup: CDR1 ENHRY, CDR2 SYGVKD. CDR3 size: 14 residues. The CDR3 region has the DNA TGTGCCATCAGTGAGGGCGGGGGACGGACTGAAGCTTTCTTT. This translates into CAISEGGGRTEAFF.

This chain uses TRBV5-8 with TRBJ2-7; 7 bases agree with TRBD1. CDR1 SGHTS and CDR2 YDEGEE come from the germline V gene. V lost 5 bases to trimming and J lost 1 base; unmatched junction nucleotides: 3. The CDR3 has 13 residues. The CDR3 is CASRRTGSYEQYF. The CDR3 region has the DNA TGTGCCAGCAGGAGGACAGGATCCTACGAGCAGTACTTC.

V usage is TRBV10-3 and J usage is TRBJ2-3; possibly TRBD1 for D (6 bases). Per germline, CDR1 ENHRY and CDR2 SYGVKD. The V end was cut by 2 bases, the J end by 3 bases, with 24 bases between. The CDR3 consists of 19 residues. In DNA, the CDR3 is TGTGCCATCAGTGAGCCCAAGACCGGGACAATAATTGTGACAGATACGCAGTATTTT. Its translation: CAISEPKTGTIIVTDTQYF.

This chain uses TRBV19 with TRBJ2-1, with D possibly TRBD1 on 6 matching bases. The ends were cut back, 3 bases at V and 2 bases at J, with 17 bases in the middle. There are 17 residues in the CDR3. Germline lookup yields CDR1 LNHDA and CDR2 SQIVND (reference sequence). The CDR3 protein is CASSMTLVGGTYNEQFF. Written as DNA, the CDR3 is TGTGCCAGTAGTATGACCCTTGTAGGGGGAACCTACAATGAGCAGTTCTTC. Based on the CDR3 plus reference TRBV19 and TRBJ2-1, the full variable domain is DGGITQSPKYLFRKEGQNVTLSCEQNLNHDAMYWYRQDPGQGLRLIYYSQIVNDFQKGDIAEGYSVSREKKESFPLTVTSAQKNPTAFYLCASSMTLVGGTYNEQFFGPGTRLTVL.

This clonotype was counted between two and nine times. The rearrangement links TRBV6-5 to TRBJ2-2, with 7 bases fitting TRBD1. Germline loops: CDR1 MNHEY, CDR2 SVGAGI. J was trimmed by 3 bases and V by 2 bases; bases with no gene match: 3. This CDR3 has 15 amino acids. The CDR3 here is CASSYGDRDTGELFF. In DNA form, the CDR3 reads TGTGCCAGCAGTTACGGCGACAGGGACACCGGGGAGCTGTTTTTT.

Ten or more counts support this clonotype. The chain employs TRBV12-3 or TRBV12-4 and TRBJ2-5, with D perhaps being TRBD1 or TRBD2 (5 bases each). This CDR3 contains 12 residues. V gave up 5 bases and J gave up 5 bases, with 9 bases separating them. CDR3 in amino acids: CASSPREETQYF. CDR3 DNA: TGTGCCAGCAGTCCCAGGGAGGAGACCCAGTACTTC.

This clonotype was seen only a few times. The V and J genes are TRBV20-1 and TRBJ2-1, with 8 bases that match TRBD2. Trimming cost V 4 bases and J 8 bases; bases outside gene matches: 7. The CDR3 is 13 amino acids. Germline assignment: CDR1 DFQATT and CDR2 SNEGSKA (reference sequence). The CDR3 here is CSANPAGVDEQFF. The CDR3 region has the DNA TGCAGTGCTAACCCAGCGGGAGTCGATGAGCAGTTCTTC.